The 2 T cell receptor beta chains below were found in one sample sequenced in a study of technical replicates of blood from a few donors. Sequencing was performed with immunoSEQ multiplex PCR; in TCRdb, only in-frame clones are kept and a portion is missing. The table has 60,000 to 90,000 clones, approximately 95% seen once. Specimen: T cells isolated from PBMCs. These TCRs come from a human donor in good health.

This chain uses TRBV6-6 with TRBJ1-5; a possible D gene is TRBD1 (6 bases). This CDR3 region has 16 residues. CDR1 is MNHNY and CDR2 is SVGAGI in the germline V gene (reference sequence). Trimming took 3 bases from V and 2 from J, leaving 14 bases between them. This chain's CDR3 is CASSYSQGSGNQPQHF. The CDR3 region has the DNA TGTGCCAGCAGTTATTCTCAGGGGTCGGGCAATCAGCCCCAGCATTTT.

This clone was observed a single time. The chain combines TRBV10-1 with TRBJ2-7; 13 bases are shared with TRBD2. The CDR3 covers 19 residues. CDR1 and CDR2 (germline): WNHNN, SYGVQD (reference sequence). The J segment lost 3 bases and the V segment lost 2 bases, leaving 13 bases of the junction unmatched. In DNA form, the CDR3 reads TGCGCCAGCAGTGAGCGAGAGGGACTAGCGGGACCATCCGGCTACGAGCAGTACTTC. This codes for CASSEREGLAGPSGYEQYF.